This TCR beta chain is from a study of T cells in Graves' hyperthyroidism and ophthalmopathy. From RNA transcripts, TCR beta CDR3 regions were amplified. With the HTBI primer set, the TCR CDR3 went through a first round of RT-PCR. MiXCR, run by TCRdb on the multiplex PCR reads, gives a single entry per CDR3 protein. The data contain 270,000 or so distinct CDR3 sequences, approximately 14% of them singletons. Sequencing was carried out using blood. The TCR sequence derives from a woman in her fifties or sixties with Graves' hyperthyroidism that later progressed to Graves' ophthalmopathy.

This CDR3 reads CASSARFYNSPLHF. The CDR3 coding sequence is TGTGCCAGCAGTGCCCGTTTTTATAATTCACCCCTCCACTTT. The chain recombines TRBV6-1 with TRBJ1-6; no reliable D call. Germline V lookup: CDR1 MNHNS, CDR2 SASEGT. Trimming removed 4 bases from V and 4 bases from J, with 8 bases in between. CDR3 length: 14 residues.